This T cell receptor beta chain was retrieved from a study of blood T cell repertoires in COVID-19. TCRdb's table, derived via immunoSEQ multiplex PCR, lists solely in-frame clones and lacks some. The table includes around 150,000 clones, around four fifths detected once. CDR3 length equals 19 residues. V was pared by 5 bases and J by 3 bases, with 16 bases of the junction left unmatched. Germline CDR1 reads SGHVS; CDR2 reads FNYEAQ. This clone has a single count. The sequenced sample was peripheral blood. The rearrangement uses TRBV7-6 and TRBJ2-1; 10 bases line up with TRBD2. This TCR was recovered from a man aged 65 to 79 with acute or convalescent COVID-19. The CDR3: CASSHRTSGGGRIYNEQFF. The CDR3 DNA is TGTGCCAGCAGCCATAGGACTAGCGGAGGGGGCCGGATCTACAATGAGCAGTTCTTC.